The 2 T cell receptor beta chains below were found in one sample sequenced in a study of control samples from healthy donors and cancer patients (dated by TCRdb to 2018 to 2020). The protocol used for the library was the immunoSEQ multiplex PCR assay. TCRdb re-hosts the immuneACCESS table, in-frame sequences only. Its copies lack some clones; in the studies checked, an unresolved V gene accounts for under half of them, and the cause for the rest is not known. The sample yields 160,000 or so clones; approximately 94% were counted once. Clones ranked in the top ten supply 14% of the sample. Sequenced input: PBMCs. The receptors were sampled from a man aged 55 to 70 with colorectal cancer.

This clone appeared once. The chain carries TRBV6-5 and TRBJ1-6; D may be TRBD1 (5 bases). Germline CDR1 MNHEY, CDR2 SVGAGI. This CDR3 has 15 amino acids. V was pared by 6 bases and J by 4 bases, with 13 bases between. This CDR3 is CASSPGDRYNSPLHF. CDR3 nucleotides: TGTGCCAGCAGCCCGGGCGACAGATATAATTCACCCCTCCACTTT.

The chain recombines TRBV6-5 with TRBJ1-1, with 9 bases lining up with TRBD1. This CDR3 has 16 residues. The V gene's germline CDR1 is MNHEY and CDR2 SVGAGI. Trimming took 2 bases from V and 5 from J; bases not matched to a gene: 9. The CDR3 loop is CASSYPTGGEGTEAFF. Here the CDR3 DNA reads TGTGCCAGCAGTTACCCGACAGGGGGTGAAGGTACTGAAGCTTTCTTT.